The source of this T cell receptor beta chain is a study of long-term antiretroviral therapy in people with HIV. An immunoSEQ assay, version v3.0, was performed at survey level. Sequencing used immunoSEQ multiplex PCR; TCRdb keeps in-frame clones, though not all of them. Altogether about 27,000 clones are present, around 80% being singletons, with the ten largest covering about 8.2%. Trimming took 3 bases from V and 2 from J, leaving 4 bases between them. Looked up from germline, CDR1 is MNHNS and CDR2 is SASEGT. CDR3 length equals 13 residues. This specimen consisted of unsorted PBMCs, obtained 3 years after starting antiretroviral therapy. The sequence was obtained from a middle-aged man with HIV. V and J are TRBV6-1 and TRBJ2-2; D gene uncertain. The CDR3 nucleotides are TGTGCCAGCAGTGACCGTAACACCGGGGAGCTGTTTTTT. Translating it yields CASSDRNTGELFF.